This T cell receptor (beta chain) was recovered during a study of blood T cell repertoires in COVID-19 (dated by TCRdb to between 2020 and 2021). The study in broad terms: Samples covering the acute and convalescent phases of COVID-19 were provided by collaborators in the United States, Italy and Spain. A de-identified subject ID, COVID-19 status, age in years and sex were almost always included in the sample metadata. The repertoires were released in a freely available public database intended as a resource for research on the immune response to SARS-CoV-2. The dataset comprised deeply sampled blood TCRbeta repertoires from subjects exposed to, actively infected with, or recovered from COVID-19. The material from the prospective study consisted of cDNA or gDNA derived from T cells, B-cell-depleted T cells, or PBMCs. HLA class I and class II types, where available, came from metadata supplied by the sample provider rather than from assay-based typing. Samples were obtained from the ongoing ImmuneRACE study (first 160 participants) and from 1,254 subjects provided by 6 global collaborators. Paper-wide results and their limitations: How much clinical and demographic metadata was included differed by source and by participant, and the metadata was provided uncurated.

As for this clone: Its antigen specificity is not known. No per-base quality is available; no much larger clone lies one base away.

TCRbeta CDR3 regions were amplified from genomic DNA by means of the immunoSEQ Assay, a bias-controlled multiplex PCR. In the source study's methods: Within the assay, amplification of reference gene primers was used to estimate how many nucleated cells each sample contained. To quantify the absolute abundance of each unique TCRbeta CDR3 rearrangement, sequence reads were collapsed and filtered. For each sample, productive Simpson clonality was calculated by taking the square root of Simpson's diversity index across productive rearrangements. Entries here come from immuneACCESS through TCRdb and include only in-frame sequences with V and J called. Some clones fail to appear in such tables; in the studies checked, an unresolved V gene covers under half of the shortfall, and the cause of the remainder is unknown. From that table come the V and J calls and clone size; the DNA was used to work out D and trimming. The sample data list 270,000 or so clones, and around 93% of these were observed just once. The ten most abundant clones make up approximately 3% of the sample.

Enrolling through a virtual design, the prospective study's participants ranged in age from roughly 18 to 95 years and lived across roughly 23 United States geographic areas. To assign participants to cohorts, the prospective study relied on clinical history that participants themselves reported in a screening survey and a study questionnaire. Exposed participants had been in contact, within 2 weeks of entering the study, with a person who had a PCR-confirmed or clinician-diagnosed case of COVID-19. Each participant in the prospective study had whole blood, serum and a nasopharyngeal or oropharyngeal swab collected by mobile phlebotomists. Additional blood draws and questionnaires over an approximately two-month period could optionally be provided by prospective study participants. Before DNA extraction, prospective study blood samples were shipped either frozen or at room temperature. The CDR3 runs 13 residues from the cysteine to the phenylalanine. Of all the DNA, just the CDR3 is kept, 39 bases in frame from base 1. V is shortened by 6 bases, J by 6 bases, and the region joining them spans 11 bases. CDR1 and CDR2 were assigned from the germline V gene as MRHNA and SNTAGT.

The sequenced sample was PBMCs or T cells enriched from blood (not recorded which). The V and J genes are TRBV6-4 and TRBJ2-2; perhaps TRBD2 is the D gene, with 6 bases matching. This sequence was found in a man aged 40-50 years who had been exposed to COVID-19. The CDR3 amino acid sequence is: CASSGREAGELFF. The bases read TGTGCCAGCAGCGGCAGGGAGGCCGGGGAGCTGTTTTTT.